The TCR beta chain under discussion was sequenced for a study of OX40 agonist ivuxolimab in advanced cancers. Profiled with immunoSEQ multiplex PCR; TCRdb holds only in-frame clones, not every one. This sample yields roughly 70,000 clones, of which about nine tenths are seen a single time; about 4% belongs to the top ten. After removal of 4 bases from V and 2 bases from J, the junction contained 8 bases not matched to a gene. Germline V lookup: CDR1 SGHTA, CDR2 FQGNSA. This CDR3 spans 19 amino acids. This TCR came from an adult with an advanced solid tumor such as melanoma, head and neck, liver or kidney cancer. The chain recombines TRBV7-2 with TRBJ2-1, with 16 bases aligning to TRBD2. The sample consisted of CD4+ or CD8+ T cells sorted from blood, taken in a trial of the OX40 agonist ivuxolimab. The CDR3 loop reads CASSYPGLAGGRAYNEQFF. CDR3 bases: TGTGCCAGCAGCTACCCGGGACTAGCGGGAGGGCGGGCCTACAATGAGCAGTTCTTC.